The 14 T cell receptor beta chains below come from one sample, sequenced in a study of blood T cells in healthy people across ages. A sample-barcoded 5' primer and a J-beta primer mix were used in a second PCR of about 7 to 12 cycles. MiXCR was run by TCRdb on the 5' RACE reads, yielding one entry per CDR3 protein. The sample lists about 840,000 distinct CDR3 sequences; roughly 28% were seen once. The same sample was also studied in work on T cells of mothers and their children.

The sample was blood. Receptor source: a woman aged 40 to 49 in good health.

Only a few counts were recorded for this clonotype. With a much larger clone just one base away, this may be a read error. This chain uses TRBV12-3 or TRBV12-4 with TRBJ2-1; 8 bases agree with TRBD2. The CDR3 has 15 amino acids. V shed 6 bases and J 2 bases; nucleotides not matched to a gene: 6. CDR3 nucleotides: TGTGCCAGCAGATCCTTGCGGGAGGCCTACAATGAGCAGTTCTTC. Residues: CASRSLREAYNEQFF.

This chain connects TRBV20-1 to TRBJ2-6; the D gene could be TRBD1 or TRBD2 (5 bases each). The V end lost 3 bases, the J end lost 0 bases, and 15 bases lay between the germline ends. The CDR3 spans 17 residues. Germline values: CDR1 DFQATT, CDR2 SNEGSKA (reference sequence). CDR3 protein: CSASESGRHSGANVLTF. The CDR3 DNA follows: TGCAGTGCTAGTGAGTCGGGGCGGCACTCTGGGGCCAACGTCCTGACTTTC.

This clonotype appeared a few times. The genes are TRBV7-9 and TRBJ1-5, with D unclear. The CDR3 loop spans 15 amino acids. The germline CDR1 and CDR2 sequences are SEHNR and FQNEAQ (reference sequence). Trimming pared 5 bases from V and 2 bases from J, leaving 13 bases between. As DNA, the CDR3 is TGTGCCAGCAGCCCGTTGCCGATGGGCAATCAGCCCCAGCATTTT. Translated: CASSPLPMGNQPQHF.

On this clonotype: A read error may produce the germline difference seen at one junction end. The rearrangement uses TRBV20-1 and TRBJ1-2; D remains unclear. Germline CDR1 and CDR2: DFQATT and SNEGSKA (reference sequence). The CDR3 consists of 14 residues. The CDR3 spells CSASGGLANYGYIF. Here the CDR3 DNA reads TGCAGTGCTAGTGGAGGGTTAGCTAACTATGGCTACATCTTC.

With respect to this clonotype: A much larger clone lies one base from this, so it may be a read error. V and J are TRBV5-1 and TRBJ2-1; D ambiguous. V gave up 4 bases and J gave up 6 bases, with 17 bases separating them. Germline V lookup: CDR1 SGHRS, CDR2 YFSETQ. The CDR3 is 15 amino acids. DNA of the CDR3: TGCGCCAGCAGCCCCTACAGAGCTCTAAGCAATGAGCAGTTCTTC. Translation: CASSPYRALSNEQFF.

The chain links TRBV3-1 to TRBJ2-1; TRBD2 agrees at 7 bases. CDR3 length: 14 amino acids. From germline, CDR1 is LGHDT and CDR2 YNNKEL (reference sequence). The junction had 7 bases not matched to a gene; V was cut back by 4 bases and J by 7 bases. The CDR3: CASSLPGLSNEQFF. CDR3 DNA sequence: TGTGCCAGCAGCCTCCCGGGACTAAGTAATGAGCAGTTCTTC.

In its sample, this clonotype was seen many times. The V gene is TRBV4-1, the J gene TRBJ2-7, with TRBD1 as a possible D gene (6 bases). This CDR3 contains 14 residues. V was pared by 1 base and J by 2 bases, with 9 bases between. Germline V CDR1 and CDR2: MGHRA, YSYEKL. The CDR3 DNA reads TGCGCCAGCAGCCAAGTACAGGGTACCTACGAGCAGTACTTC. Protein sequence: CASSQVQGTYEQYF.

On this clonotype: Being one base from a much bigger clone, this may be a read error. V gene TRBV6-6 combines with J gene TRBJ1-2; D uncertain. The germline V gene encodes CDR1 MNHNY and CDR2 SVGAGI (reference sequence). The V end was cut by 5 bases, the J end by 9 bases, with 13 bases between. This CDR3 has 12 residues. The DNA for the CDR3 is TGTGCCAGCAGTCACCAGGAGTCGAGCTACACCTTC. Translated: CASSHQESSYTF.

This clonotype was recorded many times. The chain joins TRBV5-1 to TRBJ2-1, with a tentative D call TRBD1 (5 bases). CDR1 SGHRS and CDR2 YFSETQ come from the germline V gene. The CDR3 consists of 16 residues. Trimming took 3 bases from V and 0 from J, leaving 13 bases between them. CDR3 region: CASSSDDSPSYNEQFF. In nucleotides, the CDR3 is TGCGCCAGCAGCTCCGACGACAGCCCCTCCTACAATGAGCAGTTCTTC. Based on the CDR3 plus reference TRBV5-1 and TRBJ2-1, the full variable domain is KAGVTQTPRYLIKTRGQQVTLSCSPISGHRSVSWYQQTPGQGLQFLFEYFSETQRNKGNFPGRFSGRQFSNSRSEMNVSTLELGDSALYLCASSSDDSPSYNEQFFGPGTRLTVL.

As for this clonotype: A much more abundant neighbour one base away suggests this may be a read error. The rearrangement joins TRBV7-2 to TRBJ2-1; D remains ambiguous. The V gene's germline CDR1 is SGHTA and CDR2 FQGNSA. The CDR3 is 14 amino acids. The CDR3 is CAGSLDNIENEQFF. The CDR3 nucleotides read TGTGCCGGCAGCTTAGACAACATTGAAAATGAGCAGTTCTTC.

This clonotype has only a few counts. V gene TRBV4-2 combines with J gene TRBJ2-3; perhaps TRBD1 as D (5 bases). The CDR3 is made up of 14 amino acids. Germline V lookup: CDR1 LGHNA, CDR2 YNFKEQ. Trimming cost V 4 bases and J 2 bases, with 10 bases left between them. The CDR3 is CASSPGHLTDTQYF. Written as DNA, the CDR3 is TGTGCCAGCAGCCCCGGACATCTCACAGATACGCAGTATTTT.

The chain uses TRBV29-1 and TRBJ2-1; D is possibly TRBD2 (7 bases). The CDR3 covers 19 residues. The V and J ends lost 3 bases and 0 bases respectively, with 24 bases between them. Germline V gives CDR1 SQVTM, CDR2 ANQGSEA. This chain's CDR3 is CSVEGASGRGDSSYNEQFF. The CDR3 coding sequence is TGCAGCGTTGAGGGGGCTAGCGGTAGAGGGGATTCCTCCTACAATGAGCAGTTCTTC.

This clonotype has only a few counts. This sequence joins TRBV5-1 and TRBJ2-3; 10 bases align to TRBD2. J gave up 2 bases and V 2 bases, and 5 bases lay outside the gene matches. This CDR3 region has 16 residues. Germline CDR1 is SGHRS and CDR2 is YFSETQ. CDR3 sequence reads: CASSLRLAGYTDTQYF. The CDR3 region has the DNA TGCGCCAGCAGCTTACGACTAGCGGGTTACACAGATACGCAGTATTTT.

This clonotype has more than one count but fewer than ten. This rearrangement joins TRBV11-2 to TRBJ2-7; the D gene is possibly TRBD2 (5 bases). Germline CDR1 SGHAT, CDR2 FQNNGV. The CDR3 covers 14 residues. Trimming cost V 4 bases and J 2 bases, with 12 bases left between them. The CDR3 reads CASSSDFTPYEQYF. DNA for the CDR3: TGTGCCAGCAGCTCGGACTTCACCCCCTACGAGCAGTACTTC.